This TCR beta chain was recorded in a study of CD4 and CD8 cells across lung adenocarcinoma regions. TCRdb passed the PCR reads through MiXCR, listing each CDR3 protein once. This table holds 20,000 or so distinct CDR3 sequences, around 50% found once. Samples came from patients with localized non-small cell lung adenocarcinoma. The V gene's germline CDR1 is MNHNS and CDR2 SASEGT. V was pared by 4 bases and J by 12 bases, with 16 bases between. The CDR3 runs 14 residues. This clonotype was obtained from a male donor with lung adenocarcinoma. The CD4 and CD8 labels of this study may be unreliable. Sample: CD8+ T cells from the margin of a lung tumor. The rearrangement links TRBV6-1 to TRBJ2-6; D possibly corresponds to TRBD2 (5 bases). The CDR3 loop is CASSGTPAPLVLTF. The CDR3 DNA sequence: TGTGCCAGCAGTGGGACTCCAGCCCCTCTCGTCCTGACTTTC.